The next 15 T cell receptor beta chains were all read from a single sample in a study of cytomegalovirus exposure and HLA in healthy donors. PCR amplification relied on 60 Vbeta primers (plus 13 Jbeta primers). The data were produced by immunoSEQ multiplex PCR, yet TCRdb's version contains in-frame clones alone and is incomplete. The repertoire holds around 70,000 clones, 78% seen once, with 7.5% to 10% in the top ten. The sequenced sample consisted of PBMCs. The receptors derive from a woman in her forties in good health and CMV-seropositive.

V usage is TRBV7-2 and J usage is TRBJ2-3, with D possibly being TRBD2 (5 bases). Trimming cost V 6 bases and J 7 bases, with 11 bases left between them. Germline-derived CDR1 and CDR2 are SGHTA and FQGNSA. The CDR3 runs to 12 residues. The CDR3 sequence: CASSYTRNTQYF. DNA for the CDR3: TGTGCCAGCAGTTATACTAGGAATACGCAGTATTTT.

This rearrangement joins TRBV14 to TRBJ2-3, with 9 bases fitting TRBD1. The CDR3 is made up of 16 amino acids. With 3 bases clipped from V and 4 bases from J, the junction kept 8 bases outside the gene matches. Germline V gene lookup returns CDR1 SGHDN and CDR2 FVKESK. The CDR3 DNA reads TGTGCCAGCAGCCATCCGAGGGACAGGGCCCCAGATACGCAGTATTTT. It codes for CASSHPRDRAPDTQYF. The variable domain in full, completed from reference TRBV14 and TRBJ2-3, reads EAGVTQFPSHSVIEKGQTVTLRCDPISGHDNLYWYRRVMGKEIKFLLHFVKESKQDESGMPNNRFLAERTGGTYSTLKVQPAELEDSGVYFCASSHPRDRAPDTQYFGPGTRLTVL.

The sample holds a few counts of this clone. CDR3 sequence: CASSLSDDSYEQYF. The CDR3 DNA is TGTGCCAGTAGTCTAAGCGATGACTCCTACGAGCAGTACTTC. The chain uses TRBV19 and TRBJ2-7; D is unresolved. CDR3 length: 14 amino acids. The V gene lost 5 bases and the J gene lost 0 bases, with 11 bases spanning the gap. Germline V gene sequence: CDR1 LNHDA, CDR2 SQIVND (reference sequence).

The J gene is TRBJ2-1, the V gene TRBV4-2; the match to TRBD2 covers 8 bases. Germline V CDR1 and CDR2: LGHNA, YNFKEQ. The CDR3 runs 14 residues. V dropped 3 bases and J dropped 7; count of bases not matched to a gene: 5. The CDR3 nucleotides are TGTGCCAGCAGCCAGGCGGGGGGCCAGAATGAGCAGTTCTTC. It translates to CASSQAGGQNEQFF.

The rearrangement links TRBV10-1 to TRBJ1-5; 7 nucleotides line up with TRBD1. V trimming: 7 bases; J trimming: 8 bases; junction bases outside the gene matches: 8. Per germline, CDR1 WNHNN and CDR2 SYGVQD (reference sequence). The CDR3 is 13 amino acids. The CDR3 DNA is TGCGCCAGCAACAAACAGGGGTTCAAGCCCCAGCATTTT. Its protein product is CASNKQGFKPQHF.

A few counts support this clone. J is TRBJ1-5 and V is TRBV6-5; possible D gene TRBD1, 6 bases. The CDR3 has 15 residues. Trimming took 5 bases from V and 3 from J, leaving 14 bases between them. The germline V gene has CDR1 MNHEY and CDR2 SVGAGI. This chain's CDR3 is CASSRQAFNNQPQHF. CDR3 sequence (DNA): TGTGCCAGCAGTCGACAGGCCTTCAACAATCAGCCCCAGCATTTT.

In regard to this clone: Germline and junction disagree at one end, which may indicate a read error. Other DNA sequences in this sample translate to the same CDR3. The chain has TRBV7-6 and TRBJ1-3, with a possible D match to TRBD1 (5 bases). Looked up from germline, CDR1 is SGHVS and CDR2 is FNYEAQ. This CDR3 contains 16 residues. The DNA of the CDR3 is TGCGCCAGCACCGTCTGGGGGGGTTCAGGTGGAAACACCATATATTTT. Amino acid sequence: CASTVWGGSGGNTIYF.

The rearrangement joins TRBV7-2 to TRBJ2-5; 12 nucleotides align to TRBD2. This CDR3 contains 15 residues. The ends lost 3 bases at V and 5 bases at J; junction bases unmatched: 4. Germline CDR1 is SGHTA and CDR2 is FQGNSA. CDR3 region: CASSFRTSGAETQYF. CDR3 sequence (DNA): TGTGCCAGCAGCTTCCGGACTAGCGGGGCCGAGACCCAGTACTTC.

This clone was counted only a few times. V gene TRBV7-2 combines with J gene TRBJ2-7, with 10 bases aligning to TRBD2. The CDR3 spans 15 residues. The V gene's germline CDR1 is SGHTA and CDR2 FQGNSA. Trimming cost V 3 bases and J 2 bases; bases outside gene matches: 4. CDR3 DNA: TGTGCCAGCAGCTTTTCTCTAGCGGGGGCCTACGAGCAGTACTTC. Translated: CASSFSLAGAYEQYF.

The chain carries TRBV11-2 and TRBJ2-3, with TRBD1 as a possible D gene (6 bases). Trimming cost V 0 bases and J 5 bases, with 12 bases left between them. CDR1 and CDR2 from the germline V gene are SGHAT and FQNNGV. The CDR3 extends over 15 amino acids. The CDR3 DNA is TGTGCCAGCAGCTTAGATCCCGGACAGAGAGATACGCAGTATTTT. This gives the protein CASSLDPGQRDTQYF.

DNA of the CDR3: TGTGCCAGCAGTTACTCTCCAGGGCAGAACACTGAAGCTTTCTTT. Translating it yields CASSYSPGQNTEAFF. This chain joins TRBV6-5 and TRBJ1-1, with a tentative D call TRBD1 (5 bases). The CDR3 runs to 15 residues. Trimming took 0 bases from V and 1 from J, leaving 9 bases between them. Germline values: CDR1 MNHEY, CDR2 SVGAGI.

The chain has TRBV4-1 and TRBJ1-1; D might be TRBD1 (6 bases). V was clipped by 3 bases and J by 4 bases, with 12 bases between them. The germline V gene has CDR1 MGHRA and CDR2 YSYEKL. The CDR3 has 14 residues. As DNA, the CDR3 is TGCGCCAGCAGCCACAGCAGGGGTGCCACTGAAGCTTTCTTT. Its translation: CASSHSRGATEAFF.

The chain is built from TRBV11-2 and TRBJ1-6, with a tentative D call TRBD1 (6 bases). The V gene lost 5 bases and the J gene lost 6 bases, with 14 bases spanning the gap. The CDR3 is 15 residues long. Per germline, CDR1 SGHAT and CDR2 FQNNGV. CDR3 nucleotide sequence: TGTGCCAGCAGCCCCTTAGGGGGTCGTAATTCACCCCTCCACTTT. It encodes CASSPLGGRNSPLHF. Full variable domain (rest looked up from reference TRBV11-2 and TRBJ1-6): EAGVAQSPRYKIIEKRQSVAFWCNPISGHATLYWYQQILGQGPKLLIQFQNNGVVDDSQLPKDRFSAERLKGVDSTLKIQPAKLEDSAVYLCASSPLGGRNSPLHFGNGTRLTVT.

The chain employs TRBV29-1 and TRBJ1-2; a weak D match, TRBD1 (6 bases). The CDR3 loop spans 12 amino acids. V shed 3 bases and J shed 6 bases, with 11 bases lying between them. Germline-derived CDR1 and CDR2 are SQVTM and ANQGSEA. The chain's CDR3 is CSVESGGHGYTF. DNA of the CDR3: TGCAGCGTTGAGTCGGGGGGGCATGGCTACACCTTC.

V gene TRBV7-6 combines with J gene TRBJ2-5; D is unclear. Between the trimmed V and J ends, which lost 4 bases and 2 bases, there was a span of 8 bases. The CDR3 contains 13 residues. The V gene's germline CDR1 is SGHVS and CDR2 FNYEAQ. CDR3 amino acids: CASSSGTQETQYF. The CDR3 DNA sequence: TGTGCCAGCAGCTCCGGTACTCAAGAGACCCAGTACTTC.